These T cell receptor beta chains were read from a single sample in a study of T cell changes during pregnancy in multiple sclerosis. Method: immunoSEQ multiplex PCR; TCRdb's copy keeps in-frame clones and lacks some. The data hold around 80,000 clones, with 94% observed a single time. Sequenced here: peripheral blood, sampled in the second trimester of pregnancy. These receptors came from a female donor in good health, enrolled as a control in a pregnancy study. Each CDR3 is given with its conserved first and last residue. A D gene is named only where the DNA matches it firmly. Expanded clones are given a class, and other clones once, few, many or no size at all.

J | length | V | size | D | CDR3 | DNA
TRBJ2-1 | 15 | TRBV11-3 | NA | NA | CASSLLGKAYNEQFF | TGTGCCAGCAGCCTACTAGGGAAGGCCTACAATGAGCAGTTCTTC
TRBJ2-1 | 12 | TRBV28 | NA | TRBD1 | CASSSYRGEQFF | TGTGCCAGCAGTTCTTACAGGGGAGAGCAGTTCTTC
TRBJ2-7 | 15 | TRBV4-1 | NA | NA | CASSQGGRSSYEQYF | TGCGCCAGCAGCCAAGGGGGCCGGAGCTCCTACGAGCAGTACTTC
TRBJ2-5 | 16 | TRBV11-3 | NA | TRBD2 | CASSQGGSRSGETQYF | TGTGCCAGCTCCCAGGGCGGGAGTCGGTCGGGGGAGACCCAGTACTTC
TRBJ2-5 | 15 | TRBV15 | NA | TRBD2 | CATKSTGTRGETQYF | TGTGCCACAAAAAGTACCGGGACTAGGGGAGAGACCCAGTACTTC
TRBJ1-1 | 14 | TRBV5-1 | NA | TRBD1 | CASSGTGGVIEAFF | TGCGCCAGCAGCGGGACAGGGGGAGTTATTGAAGCTTTCTTT
TRBJ2-7 | 17 | TRBV4-1 | NA | NA | CASSQGPQGPTDYEQYF | TGCGCCAGCAGCCAAGGTCCACAGGGCCCTACCGACTACGAGCAGTACTTC
TRBJ2-7 | 15 | TRBV4-1 | NA | NA | CASSQESLRGYEQYF | TGCGCCAGCAGCCAAGAGTCTCTTCGAGGCTACGAGCAGTACTTC
TRBJ2-6 | 16 | TRBV7-9 | once | TRBD1 | CASSPGGFSGANVLTF | TGTGCCAGCAGCCCAGGGGGCTTCTCTGGGGCCAACGTCCTGACTTTC
TRBJ2-7 | 15 | TRBV5-8 | NA | TRBD2 | CASSLGTSETYEQYF | TGTGCCAGCAGCTTGGGGACTAGCGAGACCTACGAGCAGTACTTC
TRBJ2-5 | 14 | TRBV2 | NA | NA | CASSRASDQETQYF | TGTGCCAGCAGTCGGGCTAGCGACCAAGAGACCCAGTACTTC
TRBJ2-7 | 14 | TRBV6-5 | NA | TRBD1 | CASSRTGGAYEQYF | TGTGCCAGCAGTAGGACAGGGGGCGCCTACGAGCAGTACTTC
TRBJ2-1 | 15 | TRBV28 | NA | TRBD1 | CASSSDRGRGDEQFF | TGTGCCAGCAGTTCGGACAGGGGGCGAGGGGATGAGCAGTTCTTC
TRBJ1-1 | 14 | TRBV11-2 | NA | NA | CASSSRVRDTEAFF | TGTGCCAGCAGCTCTAGGGTCAGGGACACTGAAGCTTTCTTT
TRBJ2-2 | 16 | TRBV5-1 | NA | TRBD2 | CASSVLAGGPAGELFF | TGCGCCAGCAGCGTACTAGCGGGAGGGCCCGCCGGGGAGCTGTTTTTT
TRBJ2-5 | 19 | TRBV15 | NA | NA | CATSRDGKKPTVNQETQYF | TGTGCCACCAGCAGAGATGGGAAAAAACCGACAGTTAATCAAGAGACCCAGTACTTC
TRBJ2-7 | 14 | TRBV27 | NA | TRBD1 | CASSAGTGSYEQYF | TGTGCCAGCAGTGCCGGGACAGGCTCCTACGAGCAGTACTTC
TRBJ1-2 | 14 | TRBV7-2 | NA | NA | CASSLEATAWGYTF | TGTGCCAGCAGCTTAGAAGCGACGGCCTGGGGCTACACCTTC
TRBJ2-7 | 16 | TRBV27 | NA | TRBD1 | CASSPLTGTGLYEQYF | TGTGCCAGCAGTCCCTTGACCGGGACAGGCCTCTACGAGCAGTACTTC
TRBJ1-5 | 16 | TRBV7-8 | NA | TRBD1 | CASSRASDRSNQPQHF | TGTGCCAGCAGCCGAGCGTCGGACAGGAGCAATCAGCCCCAGCATTTT
TRBJ2-2 | 13 | TRBV6-4 | NA | NA | CASSARSTGELFF | TGTGCCAGCAGTGCTAGATCCACCGGGGAGCTGTTTTTT
TRBJ2-2 | 14 | TRBV19 | NA | TRBD1 | CASRGTGNTGELFF | TGTGCCAGTAGAGGGACAGGGAACACCGGGGAGCTGTTTTTT
TRBJ2-1 | 16 | TRBV27 | NA | TRBD1 | CASSLEGQGIYNEQFF | TGTGCCAGCAGTCTCGAGGGACAGGGTATCTACAATGAGCAGTTCTTC
TRBJ2-3 | 16 | TRBV9 | NA | TRBD2 | CASRPSSGTSTDTQYF | TGTGCCAGCAGACCATCTAGCGGGACTAGCACAGATACGCAGTATTTT
TRBJ2-3 | 16 | TRBV10-3 | NA | NA | CAISDADRYPTDTQYF | TGTGCCATCAGTGACGCCGACAGATACCCAACAGATACGCAGTATTTT
TRBJ1-5 | 15 | TRBV6-1 | NA | NA | CASSEAPGLNQPQHF | TGTGCCAGCAGTGAAGCGCCGGGACTGAATCAGCCCCAGCATTTT
TRBJ1-2 | 16 | TRBV13 | NA | TRBD1 | CASSPQRGQGIGGYTF | TGTGCCAGCAGCCCCCAGCGGGGACAGGGAATTGGTGGCTACACCTTC
TRBJ2-5 | 14 | TRBV6-5 | NA | TRBD1 | CASSVGQGRETQYF | TGTGCCAGCAGTGTGGGACAGGGGAGGGAGACCCAGTACTTC
TRBJ2-5 | 16 | TRBV5-1 | NA | TRBD2 | CASSLAGTSGQETQYF | TGCGCCAGCAGCTTGGCTGGGACTAGCGGGCAAGAGACCCAGTACTTC
TRBJ1-3 | 15 | TRBV11-2 | NA | NA | CASSPQLLSGNTIYF | TGTGCCAGCAGCCCTCAGTTGCTCTCTGGAAACACCATATATTTT
TRBJ2-1 | 14 | TRBV28 | once | TRBD2 | CASGLAEGANEQFF | TGTGCCAGCGGACTAGCGGAAGGGGCGAATGAGCAGTTCTTC
TRBJ1-2 | 11 | TRBV21-1 | NA | NA | CATHVTYGYTF | TGTGCCACACACGTTACCTATGGCTACACCTTC
TRBJ2-1 | 15 | TRBV5-1 | NA | TRBD2 | CASSLFSGGPDEQFF | TGCGCCAGCAGCTTGTTCTCGGGAGGGCCCGATGAGCAGTTCTTC
TRBJ2-2 | 16 | TRBV10-3 | NA | NA | CATGGLAARETGELFF | TGTGCCACCGGGGGATTAGCAGCCCGTGAGACCGGGGAGCTGTTTTTT
TRBJ1-1 | 15 | TRBV5-6 | NA | NA | CASSVRDNVNTEAFF | TGTGCCAGCAGCGTCCGGGACAATGTGAACACTGAAGCTTTCTTT
TRBJ1-4 | 15 | TRBV27 | NA | TRBD1 | CASSVRGTGISELFF | TGTGCCAGCAGTGTGCGCGGGACAGGGATCTCGGAACTGTTTTTT